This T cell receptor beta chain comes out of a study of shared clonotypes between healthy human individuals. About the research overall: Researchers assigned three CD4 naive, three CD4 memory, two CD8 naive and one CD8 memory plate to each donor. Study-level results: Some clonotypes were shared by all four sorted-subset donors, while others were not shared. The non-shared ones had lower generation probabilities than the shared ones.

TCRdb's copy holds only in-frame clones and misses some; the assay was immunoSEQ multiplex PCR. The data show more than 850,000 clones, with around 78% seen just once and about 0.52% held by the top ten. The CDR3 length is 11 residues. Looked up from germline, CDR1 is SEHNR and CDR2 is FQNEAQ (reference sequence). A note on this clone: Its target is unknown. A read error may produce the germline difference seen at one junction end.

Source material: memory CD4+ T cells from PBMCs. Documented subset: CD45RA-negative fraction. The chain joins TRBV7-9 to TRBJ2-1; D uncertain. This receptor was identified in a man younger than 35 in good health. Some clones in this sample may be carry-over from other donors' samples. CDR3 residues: CASNLYNEQFF. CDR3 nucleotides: TGTGCCAGCAACTTATACAATGAGCAGTTCTTC.